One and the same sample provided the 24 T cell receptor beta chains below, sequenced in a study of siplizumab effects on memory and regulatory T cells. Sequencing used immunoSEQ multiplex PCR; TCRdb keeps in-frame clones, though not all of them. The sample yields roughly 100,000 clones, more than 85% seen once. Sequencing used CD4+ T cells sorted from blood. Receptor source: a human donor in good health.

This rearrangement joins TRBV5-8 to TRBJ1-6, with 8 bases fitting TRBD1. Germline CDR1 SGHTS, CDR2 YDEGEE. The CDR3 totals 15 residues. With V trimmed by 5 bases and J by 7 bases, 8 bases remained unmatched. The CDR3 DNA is TGTGCCAGCAGTTACCAGGGGGCCTTGAATTCACCCCTCCACTTT. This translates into CASSYQGALNSPLHF.

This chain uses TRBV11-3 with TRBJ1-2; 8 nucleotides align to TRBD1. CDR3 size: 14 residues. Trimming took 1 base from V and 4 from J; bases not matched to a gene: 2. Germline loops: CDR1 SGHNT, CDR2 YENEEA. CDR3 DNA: TGTGCCAGCAGCTTAGGACAGGGGAGCTATGGCTACACCTTC. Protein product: CASSLGQGSYGYTF. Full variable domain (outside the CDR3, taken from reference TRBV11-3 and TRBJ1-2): EAGVVQSPRYKIIEKKQPVAFWCNPISGHNTLYWYLQNLGQGPELLIRYENEEAVDDSQLPKDRFSAERLKGVDSTLKIQPAELGDSAVYLCASSLGQGSYGYTFGSGTRLTVV.

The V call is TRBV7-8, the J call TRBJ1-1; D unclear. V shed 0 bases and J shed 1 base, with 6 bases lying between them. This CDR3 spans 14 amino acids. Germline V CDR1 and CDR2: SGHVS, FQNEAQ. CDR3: CASSLAGPNTEAFF. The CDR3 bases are TGTGCCAGCAGCTTAGCAGGCCCGAACACTGAAGCTTTCTTT. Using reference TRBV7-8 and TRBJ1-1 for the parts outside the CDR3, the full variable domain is GAGVSQSPRYKVAKRGQDVALRCDPISGHVSLFWYQQALGQGPEFLTYFQNEAQLDKSGLPSDRFFAERPEGSVSTLKIQRTQQEDSAVYLCASSLAGPNTEAFFGQGTRLTVV.

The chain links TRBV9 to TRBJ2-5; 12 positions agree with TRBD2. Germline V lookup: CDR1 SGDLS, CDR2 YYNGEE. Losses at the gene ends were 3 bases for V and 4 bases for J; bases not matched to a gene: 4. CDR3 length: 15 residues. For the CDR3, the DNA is TGTGCCAGCAGCGGGACTAGCGGGACGTCAGAGACCCAGTACTTC. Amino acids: CASSGTSGTSETQYF.

This CDR3 is CASSLGGFVAFF. The DNA of the CDR3 is TGTGCCAGCAGCTTGGGAGGGTTTGTAGCTTTCTTT. This chain links TRBV5-6 with TRBJ1-1, with D hard to call. The CDR3 runs 12 residues. V lost 0 bases, J lost 10 bases, and 10 bases lay in between. CDR1 is SGHDT and CDR2 is YYEEEE in the germline V gene.

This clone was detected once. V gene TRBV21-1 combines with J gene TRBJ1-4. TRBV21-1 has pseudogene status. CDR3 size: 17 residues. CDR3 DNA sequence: TGTGCCAGCAGCAACGTAGGGCCTCAGACCAGCTATGAAAAACTGTTTTTT. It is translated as CASSNVGPQTSYEKLFF.

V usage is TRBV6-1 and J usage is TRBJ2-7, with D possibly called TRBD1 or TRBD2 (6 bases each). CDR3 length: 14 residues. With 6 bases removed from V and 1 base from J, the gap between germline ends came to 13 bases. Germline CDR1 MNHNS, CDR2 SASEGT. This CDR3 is CASRRGRRSYEQYF. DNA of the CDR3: TGTGCCAGCAGAAGGGGGAGGAGATCCTACGAGCAGTACTTC.

CDR3 amino acids: CAWSVVGAYTGELFF. In nucleotides, the CDR3 is TGTGCCTGGAGTGTTGTTGGGGCTTACACCGGGGAGCTGTTTTTT. The V and J genes are TRBV30 and TRBJ2-2, with D possibly being TRBD1 (5 bases). Germline lookup yields CDR1 GTSNPN and CDR2 SVGIG (reference sequence). The CDR3 contains 15 residues. Trimming pared 0 bases from V and 3 bases from J, leaving 11 bases between.

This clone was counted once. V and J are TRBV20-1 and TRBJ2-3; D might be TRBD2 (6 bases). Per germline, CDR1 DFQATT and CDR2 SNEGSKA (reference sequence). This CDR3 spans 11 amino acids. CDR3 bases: TGCATGGGGGGTGGCACAGATACGCAGTATTTT. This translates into CMGGGTDTQYF.

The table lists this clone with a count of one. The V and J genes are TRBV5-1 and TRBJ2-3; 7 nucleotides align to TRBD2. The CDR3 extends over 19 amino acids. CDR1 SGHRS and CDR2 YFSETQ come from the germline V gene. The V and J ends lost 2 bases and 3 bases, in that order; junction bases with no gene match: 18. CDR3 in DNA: TGCGCCAGCAGCTTAGGTGCGCGCCCAAGTGGCGGGAGAACAGATACGCAGTATTTT. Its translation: CASSLGARPSGGRTDTQYF.

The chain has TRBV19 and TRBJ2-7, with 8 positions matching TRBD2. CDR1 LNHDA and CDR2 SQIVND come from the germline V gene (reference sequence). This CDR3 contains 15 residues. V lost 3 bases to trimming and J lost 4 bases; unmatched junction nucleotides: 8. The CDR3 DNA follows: TGTGCCAGTAGTATGTCGTCGGGAGGGAGTTACGAGCAGTACTTC. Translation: CASSMSSGGSYEQYF.

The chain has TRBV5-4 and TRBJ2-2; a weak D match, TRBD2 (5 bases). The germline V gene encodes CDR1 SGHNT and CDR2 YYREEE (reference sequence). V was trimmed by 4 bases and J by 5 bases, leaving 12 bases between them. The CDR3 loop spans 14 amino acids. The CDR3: CASSDPRGTGELFF. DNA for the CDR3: TGTGCCAGCAGCGACCCGAGAGGGACCGGGGAGCTGTTTTTT. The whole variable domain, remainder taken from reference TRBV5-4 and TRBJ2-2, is ETGVTQSPTHLIKTRGQQVTLRCSSQSGHNTVSWYQQALGQGPQFIFQYYREEENGRGNFPPRFSGLQFPNYSSELNVNALELDDSALYLCASSDPRGTGELFFGEGSRLTVL.

In DNA, the CDR3 is TGTGCCAGCAGTGAAGGGCAGGGGAGGTATGGCTACACCTTC. Translated: CASSEGQGRYGYTF. This chain links TRBV6-1 with TRBJ1-2; weak D call: TRBD1 (6 bases). The CDR3 sequence is 14 residues long. Germline V gene lookup returns CDR1 MNHNS and CDR2 SASEGT. Trimming cost V 1 base and J 5 bases, with 11 bases left between them.

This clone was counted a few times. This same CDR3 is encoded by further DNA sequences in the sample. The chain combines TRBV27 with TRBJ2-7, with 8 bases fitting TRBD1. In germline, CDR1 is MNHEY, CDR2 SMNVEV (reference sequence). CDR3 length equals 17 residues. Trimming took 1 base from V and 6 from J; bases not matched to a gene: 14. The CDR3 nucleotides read TGTGCCAGCAGTTTATTGGGGGTTGGTCAGGGGGCGGGCGAGCAGTACTTC. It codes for CASSLLGVGQGAGEQYF.

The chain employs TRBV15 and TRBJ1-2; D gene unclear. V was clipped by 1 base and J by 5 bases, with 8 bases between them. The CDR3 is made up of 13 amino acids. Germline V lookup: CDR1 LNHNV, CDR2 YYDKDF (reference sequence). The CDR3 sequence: CATSRAPSYGYTF. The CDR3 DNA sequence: TGTGCCACCAGCAGAGCCCCCTCATATGGCTACACCTTC. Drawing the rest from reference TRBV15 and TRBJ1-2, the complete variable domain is DAMVIQNPRYQVTQFGKPVTLSCSQTLNHNVMYWYQQKSSQAPKLLFHYYDKDFNNEADTPDNFQSRRPNTSFCFLDIRSPGLGDTAMYLCATSRAPSYGYTFGSGTRLTVV.

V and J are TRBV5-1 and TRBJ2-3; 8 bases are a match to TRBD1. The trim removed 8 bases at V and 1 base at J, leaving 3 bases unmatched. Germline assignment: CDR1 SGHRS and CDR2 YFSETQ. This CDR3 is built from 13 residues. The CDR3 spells CASSDRGTDTQYF. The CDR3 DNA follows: TGCGCCAGTTCGGACAGGGGCACAGATACGCAGTATTTT.

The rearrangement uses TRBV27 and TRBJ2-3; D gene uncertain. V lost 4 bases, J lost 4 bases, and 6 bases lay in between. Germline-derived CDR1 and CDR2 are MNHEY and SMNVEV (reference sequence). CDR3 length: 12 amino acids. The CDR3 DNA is TGTGCCAGCAGTTCGATATCAGATACGCAGTATTTT. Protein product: CASSSISDTQYF.

CDR3 residues: CASSLTSGGTLNTGELFF. The CDR3 DNA follows: TGTGCCAGCAGCCTTACTAGCGGGGGGACCCTGAACACCGGGGAGCTGTTTTTT. J is TRBJ2-2 and V is TRBV9; 12 bases are a match to TRBD2. The germline gives CDR1 SGDLS, CDR2 YYNGEE. The CDR3 covers 18 residues. V lost 4 bases to trimming and J lost 1 base; unmatched junction nucleotides: 8.

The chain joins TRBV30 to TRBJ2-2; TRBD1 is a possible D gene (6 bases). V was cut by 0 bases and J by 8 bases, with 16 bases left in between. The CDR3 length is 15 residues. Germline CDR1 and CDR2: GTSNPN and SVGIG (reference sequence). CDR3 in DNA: TGTGCCTGGAGTGTTTGGGGACACGGGTTGGGGGAGCTGTTTTTT. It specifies CAWSVWGHGLGELFF. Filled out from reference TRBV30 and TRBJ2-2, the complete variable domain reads SQTIHQWPATLVQPVGSPLSLECTVEGTSNPNLYWYRQAAGRGLQLLFYSVGIGQISSEVPQNLSASRPQDRQFILSSKKLLLSDSGFYLCAWSVWGHGLGELFFGEGSRLTVL.

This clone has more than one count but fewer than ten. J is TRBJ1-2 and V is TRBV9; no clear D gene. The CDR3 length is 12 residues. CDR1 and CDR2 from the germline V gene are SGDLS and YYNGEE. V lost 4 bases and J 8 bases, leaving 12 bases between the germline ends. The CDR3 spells CASSTARRGYTF. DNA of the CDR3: TGTGCCAGCAGCACTGCCAGGCGGGGCTACACCTTC. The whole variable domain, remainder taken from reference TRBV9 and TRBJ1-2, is DSGVTQTPKHLITATGQRVTLRCSPRSGDLSVYWYQQSLDQGLQFLIQYYNGEERAKGNILERFSAQQFPDLHSELNLSSLELGDSALYFCASSTARRGYTFGSGTRLTVV.

The CDR3: CASSERQGTTNEKLFF. In DNA, the CDR3 is TGTGCCAGCAGCGAAAGACAGGGCACAACTAATGAAAAACTGTTTTTT. The chain uses TRBV9 and TRBJ1-4; 7 bases align to TRBD1. J was trimmed by 0 bases and V by 3 bases; bases with no gene match: 5. This CDR3 comprises 16 residues. Germline assignment: CDR1 SGDLS and CDR2 YYNGEE.

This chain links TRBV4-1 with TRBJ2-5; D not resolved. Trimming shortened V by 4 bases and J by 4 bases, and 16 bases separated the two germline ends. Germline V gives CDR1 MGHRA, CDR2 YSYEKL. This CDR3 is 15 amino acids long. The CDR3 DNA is TGCGCCAGCAGCCCGATGGGTTCTACAAGAGAGACCCAGTACTTC. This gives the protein CASSPMGSTRETQYF.

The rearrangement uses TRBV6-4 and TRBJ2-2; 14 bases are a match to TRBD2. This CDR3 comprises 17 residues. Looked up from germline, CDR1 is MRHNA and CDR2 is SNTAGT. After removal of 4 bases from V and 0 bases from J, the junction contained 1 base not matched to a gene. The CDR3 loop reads CASSATSGGANTGELFF. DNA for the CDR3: TGTGCCAGCAGTGCGACTAGCGGGGGGGCGAACACCGGGGAGCTGTTTTTT.

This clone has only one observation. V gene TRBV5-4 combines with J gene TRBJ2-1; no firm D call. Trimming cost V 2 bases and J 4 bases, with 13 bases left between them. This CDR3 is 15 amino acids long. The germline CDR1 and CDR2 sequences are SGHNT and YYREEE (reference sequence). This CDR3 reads CASSFLKGMYNEQFF. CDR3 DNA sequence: TGTGCCAGCAGCTTCCTAAAAGGGATGTACAATGAGCAGTTCTTC.